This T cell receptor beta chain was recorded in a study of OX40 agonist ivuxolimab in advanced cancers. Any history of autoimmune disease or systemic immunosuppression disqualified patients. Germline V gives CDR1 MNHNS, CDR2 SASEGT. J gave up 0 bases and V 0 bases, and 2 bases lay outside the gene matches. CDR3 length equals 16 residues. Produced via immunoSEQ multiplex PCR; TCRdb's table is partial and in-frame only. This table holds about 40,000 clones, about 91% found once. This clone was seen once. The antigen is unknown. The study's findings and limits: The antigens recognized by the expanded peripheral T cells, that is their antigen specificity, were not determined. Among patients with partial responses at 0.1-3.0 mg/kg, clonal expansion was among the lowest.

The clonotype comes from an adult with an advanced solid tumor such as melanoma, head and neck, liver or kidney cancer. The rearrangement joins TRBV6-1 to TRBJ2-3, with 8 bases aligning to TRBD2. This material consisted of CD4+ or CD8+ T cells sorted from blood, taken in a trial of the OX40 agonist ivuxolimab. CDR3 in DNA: TGTGCCAGCAGTGAAGCGGTAGCGGGGAGCACAGATACGCAGTATTTT. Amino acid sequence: CASSEAVAGSTDTQYF.